A single sample gave rise to the 29 T cell receptor beta chains below, sequenced in a study of T cell responses to AZD1222 COVID-19 vaccine. Measured with immunoSEQ multiplex PCR; TCRdb has only the in-frame clones, and not every one. The sample lists more than 85,000 clones, roughly 90% occurring once. The material sequenced was peripheral blood, taken on day 0 of AZD1222 vaccination. These receptors were obtained from an adult in good health.

The chain joins TRBV5-1 to TRBJ2-7, with 11 bases identical to TRBD2. Losses at the gene ends were 3 bases for V and 0 bases for J; bases not matched to a gene: 2. Germline CDR1 is SGHRS and CDR2 is YFSETQ. The CDR3 totals 15 residues. Here the CDR3 reads CASSWGLADSYEQYF. The CDR3 DNA sequence: TGCGCCAGCAGCTGGGGACTAGCGGACTCCTACGAGCAGTACTTC.

This chain joins TRBV5-5 and TRBJ1-5; the D gene is possibly TRBD1 (5 bases). The germline V and J ends were trimmed by 0 bases and 0 bases, with 7 bases remaining between them. From germline, CDR1 is SGHKS and CDR2 YYEKEE (reference sequence). This CDR3 region has 15 residues. DNA for the CDR3: TGTGCCAGCAGCTTGGCCGACAGTAGCAATCAGCCCCAGCATTTT. Translation: CASSLADSSNQPQHF.

The chain carries TRBV5-5 and TRBJ1-1, with 9 bases identical to TRBD1. The V and J ends lost 2 bases and 4 bases, in that order; junction bases with no gene match: 6. CDR3 length: 15 amino acids. Germline V CDR1 and CDR2: SGHKS, YYEKEE (reference sequence). The DNA for the CDR3 is TGTGCCAGCAGCTTCGCCGGGACAGGGAGCACTGAAGCTTTCTTT. It translates to CASSFAGTGSTEAFF.

The CDR3 loop is CASSTTAYGGNTIYF. CDR3 in DNA: TGTGCCAGTAGTACTACAGCTTACGGTGGAAACACCATATATTTT. The chain uses TRBV19 and TRBJ1-3; D is unclear. V was clipped by 4 bases and J by 3 bases, with 13 bases between them. The CDR3 has 15 amino acids. From germline, CDR1 is LNHDA and CDR2 SQIVND (reference sequence).

The chain employs TRBV2 and TRBJ1-1; maybe TRBD1 (5 bases). V lost 7 bases to trimming and J lost 4 bases, with 13 bases between them. The CDR3 loop spans 13 amino acids. Per the germline V gene, CDR1 is SNHLY and CDR2 is FYNNEI. Here the CDR3 reads CASTRDDGTEAFF. The CDR3 DNA reads as TGTGCCAGCACTCGGGACGATGGCACTGAAGCTTTCTTT.

This chain joins TRBV4-3 and TRBJ2-1; D ambiguous. V was shortened by 3 bases and J by 6 bases, with 9 bases between the two germline ends. There are 13 residues in the CDR3. The germline V gene has CDR1 LGHNA and CDR2 YSLEER. CDR3 DNA sequence: TGCGCCAGCAGCCAGGTCGCTTCCAATGAGCAGTTCTTC. Residues: CASSQVASNEQFF.

The CDR3 sequence is CASSLEAYEQYF. The CDR3 nucleotides read TGTGCCAGCAGCTTAGAAGCCTACGAGCAGTACTTC. The chain employs TRBV7-9 and TRBJ2-7; D not resolved. V lost 1 base to trimming and J lost 2 bases, with 3 bases between them. The length of the CDR3 is 12 residues. Germline-derived CDR1 and CDR2 are SEHNR and FQNEAQ (reference sequence). The whole variable domain, remainder taken from reference TRBV7-9 and TRBJ2-7, is DTGVSQNPRHKITKRGQNVTFRCDPISEHNRLYWYRQTLGQGPEFLTYFQNEAQLEKSRLLSDRFSAERPKGSFSTLEIQRTEQGDSAMYLCASSLEAYEQYFGPGTRLTVT.

The J gene is TRBJ2-2, the V gene TRBV6-5; TRBD1 aligns across 9 bases. The length of the CDR3 is 15 residues. Per germline, CDR1 MNHEY and CDR2 SVGAGI. Trimming at V came to 6 bases and at J to 1 base, leaving 3 bases not matched to a gene. The CDR3 loop reads CASRTGGLNTGELFF. The CDR3 DNA follows: TGTGCCAGCAGAACAGGGGGCCTGAACACCGGGGAGCTGTTTTTT.

V is TRBV5-1 and J is TRBJ2-7; TRBD1 matches at 9 bases. Germline V gives CDR1 SGHRS, CDR2 YFSETQ. The CDR3 runs to 14 residues. The junction had 4 bases not matched to a gene; V was cut back by 3 bases and J by 3 bases. The CDR3 DNA is TGCGCCAGCAGCTCGGGACAGGGTTACTACGAGCAGTACTTC. Its protein product is CASSSGQGYYEQYF.

The chain joins TRBV4-2 to TRBJ1-1; TRBD1 is a possible D gene (5 bases). Germline values: CDR1 LGHNA, CDR2 YNFKEQ. CDR3 length: 15 residues. The V end lost 0 bases, the J end lost 5 bases, and 13 bases lay between the germline ends. The CDR3 DNA reads TGTGCCAGCAGCCAAGAACCACAGGAGATTACTGAAGCTTTCTTT. Its translation is CASSQEPQEITEAFF.

The CDR3: CASSQGIGSPSGKVPGELFF. The CDR3 nucleotides read TGTGCCAGCAGCCAAGGTATTGGCAGCCCTAGCGGGAAGGTCCCCGGGGAGCTGTTTTTT. The gene calls are TRBV3-1 (or the pseudogene TRBV3-2) and TRBJ2-2; 9 nucleotides line up with TRBD2. Germline loops: CDR1 LGHDT, CDR2 YNNKEL (reference sequence). The CDR3 has 20 residues. The junction had 18 bases not matched to a gene; V was cut back by 1 base and J by 6 bases.

V and J are TRBV6-4 and TRBJ2-5, with 7 bases identical to TRBD2. In germline, CDR1 is MRHNA, CDR2 SNTAGT. Germline trimming cut 3 bases from V and 2 bases from J; bases unmatched to any gene: 9. CDR3 size: 16 residues. CDR3 protein: CASSESGAGQQETQYF. As DNA, the CDR3 is TGTGCCAGCAGTGAAAGCGGAGCGGGGCAACAAGAGACCCAGTACTTC.

In this sample, this clone turned up a few times. The same CDR3 is also encoded by other DNA sequences in this sample. The chain uses TRBV14 and TRBJ1-3; unclear D gene. Germline V gene data show CDR1 as SGHDN and CDR2 as FVKESK. The CDR3 extends over 16 amino acids. Trimming removed 4 bases from V and 0 bases from J, with 13 bases in between. This chain's CDR3 is CASSRLGPSSGNTIYF. In DNA form, the CDR3 reads TGTGCCAGCAGCCGCTTAGGACCGAGCTCTGGAAACACCATATATTTT.

V is TRBV29-1 and J is TRBJ2-3, with TRBD2 matching over 16 bases. The germline gives CDR1 SQVTM, CDR2 ANQGSEA. Trimming cost V 6 bases and J 6 bases; bases outside gene matches: 3. This CDR3 spans 14 amino acids. CDR3 sequence reads: CSVGLAGGGDTQYF. CDR3 in DNA: TGCAGCGTGGGACTAGCGGGAGGGGGTGATACGCAGTATTTT.

The V and J genes are TRBV11-3 and TRBJ2-1, with 9 positions matching TRBD1. V was pared by 1 base and J by 6 bases, with 1 base of the junction left unmatched. This CDR3 spans 14 amino acids. The V gene's germline CDR1 is SGHNT and CDR2 YENEEA. CDR3 region: CASSLGTGANEQFF. Here the CDR3 DNA reads TGTGCCAGCAGCTTAGGGACAGGGGCCAATGAGCAGTTCTTC.

The rearrangement joins TRBV5-4 to TRBJ1-4; D gene unclear. Germline CDR1 reads SGHNT; CDR2 reads YYREEE (reference sequence). V was trimmed by 1 base and J by 8 bases, leaving 9 bases between them. The CDR3 covers 13 residues. CDR3 loop: CASSLTDREKLFF. CDR3 sequence (DNA): TGTGCCAGCAGCTTGACAGATAGGGAAAAACTGTTTTTT.

The J gene is TRBJ2-1, the V gene TRBV28, with no clear D. This CDR3 comprises 18 residues. Germline V gives CDR1 MDHEN, CDR2 SYDVKM. V gave up 1 base and J gave up 5 bases, with 21 bases separating them. CDR3 loop: CASSLSPRAVRAHNEQFF. For the CDR3, the DNA is TGTGCCAGCAGTTTATCCCCAAGGGCAGTAAGGGCCCACAATGAGCAGTTCTTC.

There are a few counts of this clone. CDR3 loop: CASSVGSGADTQYF. CDR3 bases: TGTGCCAGCAGCGTAGGTTCAGGGGCAGATACGCAGTATTTT. This chain uses TRBV9 with TRBJ2-3; D is perhaps TRBD1 (6 bases). V lost 0 bases and J lost 4, with 9 bases in between. This CDR3 comprises 14 residues. Looked up from germline, CDR1 is SGDLS and CDR2 is YYNGEE.

The CDR3, as DNA: TGTGCCAGCAGCTTAACGGGTTCATTGTTAGCCAAAAACATTCAGTACTTC. Its protein product is CASSLTGSLLAKNIQYF. The chain joins TRBV7-3 to TRBJ2-4; D not resolved. CDR3 size: 17 residues. The V end lost 0 bases, the J end lost 0 bases, and 12 bases lay between the germline ends. Per germline, CDR1 SGHTA and CDR2 FQGTGA.

The rearrangement uses TRBV12-3 or TRBV12-4 and TRBJ2-2, with no clear D. V was clipped by 6 bases and J by 4 bases, with 6 bases between them. The length of the CDR3 is 12 residues. This chain's CDR3 is CASSPATGELFF. The CDR3 DNA reads TGTGCCAGCAGCCCAGCCACCGGGGAGCTGTTTTTT.

The chain links TRBV6-1 to TRBJ1-1; D is perhaps TRBD1 (5 bases). The CDR3 has 13 residues. V gave up 1 base and J gave up 3 bases, with 6 bases separating them. Germline CDR1 reads MNHNS; CDR2 reads SASEGT. Written as DNA, the CDR3 is TGTGCCAGCAGTGAAGGACAGCACACTGAAGCTTTCTTT. Protein: CASSEGQHTEAFF.

V gene TRBV7-2 combines with J gene TRBJ1-4, with unresolved D. CDR3 length equals 15 residues. Between the trimmed V and J ends, which lost 0 bases and 0 bases, there was a span of 5 bases. CDR1 is SGHTA and CDR2 is FQGNSA in the germline V gene. CDR3 coding DNA: TGTGCCAGCAGCTTAGCGCGCGCAACTAATGAAAAACTGTTTTTT. It yields the protein CASSLARATNEKLFF.

The J gene is TRBJ2-7, the V gene TRBV18, with TRBD2 matching 7 bases. This CDR3 comprises 13 residues. Germline values: CDR1 KGHSH, CDR2 LQKENI. The J segment lost 3 bases and the V segment lost 4 bases, leaving 3 bases of the junction unmatched. The CDR3 coding sequence is TGTGCCAGCTCACGGGAGGGGCACTACGAGCAGTACTTC. It translates to CASSREGHYEQYF. Combining the CDR3 with reference TRBV18 and TRBJ2-7 gives the whole variable domain NAGVMQNPRHLVRRRGQEARLRCSPMKGHSHVYWYRQLPEEGLKFMVYLQKENIIDESGMPKERFSAEFPKEGPSILRIQQVVRGDSAAYFCASSREGHYEQYFGPGTRLTVT.

This sequence joins TRBV10-1 and TRBJ1-1; D uncertain. V shed 6 bases and J shed 3 bases, with 11 bases lying between them. Per the germline V gene, CDR1 is WNHNN and CDR2 is SYGVQD (reference sequence). The CDR3 contains 13 residues. CDR3 in DNA: TGCGCCAGCAGAAACAGCCGGGACACTGAAGCTTTCTTT. Amino acid sequence: CASRNSRDTEAFF.

The chain is built from TRBV15 and TRBJ2-4; 9 nucleotides agree with TRBD2. The CDR3 spans 15 residues. V dropped 8 bases and J dropped 2; count of bases not matched to a gene: 7. Germline assignment: CDR1 LNHNV and CDR2 YYDKDF (reference sequence). DNA of the CDR3: TGTGCCACCGCGGGAGGGGGGGCGTCCAAAAACATTCAGTACTTC. Its protein is CATAGGGASKNIQYF. Full variable domain (remainder filled in from reference TRBV15 and TRBJ2-4): DAMVIQNPRYQVTQFGKPVTLSCSQTLNHNVMYWYQQKSSQAPKLLFHYYDKDFNNEADTPDNFQSRRPNTSFCFLDIRSPGLGDTAMYLCATAGGGASKNIQYFGAGTRLSVL.

The chain links TRBV3-1 (or the pseudogene TRBV3-2) to TRBJ2-3; D possibly corresponds to TRBD1 (6 bases). CDR3 length: 14 residues. CDR1 LGHDT and CDR2 YNNKEL come from the germline V gene (reference sequence). V was clipped by 8 bases and J by 8 bases, with 20 bases between them. The CDR3 here is CASSQGPHRGTQYF. In nucleotides, the CDR3 is TGTGCCAGCTCTCAGGGGCCCCACAGAGGTACGCAGTATTTT.

The chain links TRBV28 to TRBJ2-7, with no clear D. V gave up 5 bases and J gave up 2 bases, with 7 bases separating them. Germline CDR1 and CDR2: MDHEN and SYDVKM. The CDR3 length is 12 residues. In DNA form, the CDR3 reads TGTGCCAGCAGTCCCTATACCTACGAGCAGTACTTC. Its protein product is CASSPYTYEQYF.

This CDR3 is CASSQVAGSANEQFF. Here the CDR3 DNA reads TGCGCCAGCAGCCAAGTTGCGGGTTCGGCCAATGAGCAGTTCTTC. The chain links TRBV4-1 to TRBJ2-1; weak D call: TRBD2 (5 bases). V lost 1 base to trimming and J lost 6 bases, with 13 bases between them. Germline V gene lookup returns CDR1 MGHRA and CDR2 YSYEKL. The CDR3 consists of 15 residues.

J is TRBJ2-1 and V is TRBV5-1, with a weak D call TRBD2 (6 bases). The V gene's germline CDR1 is SGHRS and CDR2 YFSETQ. This CDR3 has 14 residues. V dropped 5 bases and J dropped 3 bases, with 12 bases sitting between them. The CDR3 DNA sequence: TGCGCCAGCAGTGGAGGTAGCGGCTACAATGAGCAGTTCTTC. Translating it yields CASSGGSGYNEQFF.